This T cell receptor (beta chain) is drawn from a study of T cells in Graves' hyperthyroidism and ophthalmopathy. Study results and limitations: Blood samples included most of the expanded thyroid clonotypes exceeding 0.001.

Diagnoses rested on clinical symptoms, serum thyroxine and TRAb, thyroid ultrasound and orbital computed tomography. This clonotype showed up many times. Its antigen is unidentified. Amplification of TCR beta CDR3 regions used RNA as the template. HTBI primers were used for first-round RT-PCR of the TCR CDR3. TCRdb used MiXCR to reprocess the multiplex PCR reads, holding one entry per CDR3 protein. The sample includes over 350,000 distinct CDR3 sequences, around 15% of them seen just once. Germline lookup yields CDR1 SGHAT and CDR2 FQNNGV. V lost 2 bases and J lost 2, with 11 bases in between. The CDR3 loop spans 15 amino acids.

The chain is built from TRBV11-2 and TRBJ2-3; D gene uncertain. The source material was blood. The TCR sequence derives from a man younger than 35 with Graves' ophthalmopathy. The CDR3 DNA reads TGTGCCAGCAGCTTATTTGGACGGACCACAGATACGCAGTATTTT. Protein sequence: CASSLFGRTTDTQYF.